Listed here are 8 T cell receptor beta chains from one sample, sequenced in a study of CD8+ T cells in alopecia areata (dated by TCRdb to the late 2010s). The library was generated by the immunoSEQ multiplex PCR assay. For TCR sequencing, RNA was extracted from every sample and reverse transcribed into cDNA to serve as template. As stored in TCRdb, this immuneACCESS dataset retains in-frame rearrangements with V and J assigned. A fraction of the clones does not appear; measured against another copy, unresolved V genes explain less than half of the discrepancy, and the remainder lacks a known reason. The table for this sample lists approximately 140,000 clones; roughly 80% of them were counted only once. The ten largest make up 25% of the sample. Sample time point, as interpreted from the label and publication: less than five weeks on oral tofacitinib. The treatment or condition label, read with the paper, signifies: oral pan-JAK inhibitor, 5-10 mg twice daily.

The material sequenced was CD8+ T cells sorted from blood, taken at week 4, from a patient treated with tofacitinib. Receptors were obtained from a human donor with alopecia areata.

The chain is built from TRBV19 and TRBJ1-1; no reliable D call. The V end lost 6 bases, the J end lost 4 bases, and 9 bases lay between the germline ends. This CDR3 is 12 amino acids long. Germline-derived CDR1 and CDR2 are LNHDA and SQIVND (reference sequence). CDR3 residues: CASSPGFTEAFF. CDR3 sequence (DNA): TGTGCCAGTAGCCCGGGTTTCACTGAAGCTTTCTTT.

The V gene is TRBV4-1, the J gene TRBJ2-7; no firm D call. This CDR3 comprises 13 residues. Germline CDR1 is MGHRA and CDR2 is YSYEKL. Trimming left V 1 base short and J 5 bases short, with 9 bases between. The CDR3 DNA follows: TGCGCCAGCAGCCAAGTAGAGGTGGACGAGCAGTACTTC. Protein sequence: CASSQVEVDEQYF.

The chain employs TRBV28 and TRBJ2-7; D possibly corresponds to TRBD2 (5 bases). CDR3 length equals 13 residues. The germline V gene has CDR1 MDHEN and CDR2 SYDVKM. The germline V and J ends were trimmed by 2 bases and 1 base, with 6 bases remaining between them. Written as DNA, the CDR3 is TGTGCCAGCAGTTTAGGGAGTTCCTACGAGCAGTACTTC. The encoded protein is CASSLGSSYEQYF.

The rearrangement links TRBV7-3 to TRBJ2-1; tentatively, D is TRBD2 (5 bases). This CDR3 is 17 amino acids long. Trimming removed 7 bases from V and 2 bases from J, with 21 bases in between. CDR1 is SGHTA and CDR2 is FQGTGA in the germline V gene. CDR3: CASTFRPTSGTYNEQFF. The CDR3 DNA sequence: TGTGCCAGCACCTTTCGGCCGACCTCGGGGACCTACAATGAGCAGTTCTTC.

V and J are TRBV7-9 and TRBJ2-7, with D unresolved. Trimming removed 0 bases at V and 6 bases at J, with 12 bases between. CDR1 and CDR2 from the germline V gene are SEHNR and FQNEAQ (reference sequence). The CDR3 totals 14 residues. This CDR3 reads CASSLAPGTVEQYF. The CDR3, as DNA: TGTGCCAGCAGCTTAGCCCCGGGTACGGTCGAGCAGTACTTC.

The CDR3 here is CASSIARVLGQPQHF. CDR3 coding DNA: TGTGCCAGTAGTATTGCAAGGGTCCTTGGTCAGCCCCAGCATTTT. The V call is TRBV19, the J call TRBJ1-5; D gene uncertain. Germline lookup yields CDR1 LNHDA and CDR2 SQIVND (reference sequence). The length of the CDR3 is 15 residues. The V and J ends lost 3 bases and 6 bases respectively, with 15 bases between them.

This clone was seen more than once but under ten times. This rearrangement joins TRBV5-4 to TRBJ2-7; TRBD2 matches 8 bases. V lost 4 bases, J lost 5 bases, and 5 bases stayed unmatched. The CDR3 has 13 residues. Germline V gives CDR1 SGHNT, CDR2 YYREEE (reference sequence). The CDR3 is CASSPGLVDEQYF. The CDR3 DNA sequence: TGTGCCAGCAGCCCGGGACTAGTTGACGAGCAGTACTTC. The variable domain in full, completed from reference TRBV5-4 and TRBJ2-7, reads ETGVTQSPTHLIKTRGQQVTLRCSSQSGHNTVSWYQQALGQGPQFIFQYYREEENGRGNFPPRFSGLQFPNYSSELNVNALELDDSALYLCASSPGLVDEQYFGPGTRLTVT.

The chain recombines TRBV7-2 with TRBJ2-7; D is uncertain. V dropped 5 bases and J dropped 2 bases, with 13 bases sitting between them. CDR3 length: 14 amino acids. CDR1 and CDR2 (germline): SGHTA, FQGNSA. The CDR3 is CASSAHLGAYEQYF. CDR3 sequence (DNA): TGTGCCAGCAGCGCACACTTAGGTGCCTACGAGCAGTACTTC.